The 27 T cell receptor beta chains reported below all come from one sample, sequenced in a study of OX40 agonist ivuxolimab in advanced cancers. Assay used: immunoSEQ multiplex PCR; TCRdb lists only in-frame clones, some missing. The table has some 57,000 clones, about four fifths seen once; the top ten hold around 0.47%. The input for sequencing was CD4+ or CD8+ T cells sorted from blood, taken in a trial of the OX40 agonist ivuxolimab. All receptors derive from an adult with an advanced solid tumor such as melanoma, head and neck, liver or kidney cancer.

This chain links TRBV6-5 with TRBJ1-1, with D possibly being TRBD1 (6 bases). V was shortened by 11 bases and J by 4 bases, with 14 bases between the two germline ends. The germline CDR1 and CDR2 sequences are MNHEY and SVGAGI. The CDR3 spans 12 residues. This chain's CDR3 is CASGGGSTEAFF. CDR3 nucleotide sequence: TGTGCCTCCGGGGGGGGCAGCACTGAAGCTTTCTTT.

This clone was recorded only once. V usage is TRBV29-1 and J usage is TRBJ2-3; D might be TRBD1 (5 bases). Trimming removed 7 bases at V and 1 base at J, with 18 bases between. From germline, CDR1 is SQVTM and CDR2 ANQGSEA. There are 15 residues in the CDR3. The chain's CDR3 is CSASVREGGTDTQYF. Here the CDR3 DNA reads TGCAGCGCGAGTGTCAGGGAAGGGGGCACAGATACGCAGTATTTT.

This clone appeared once. V usage is TRBV11-2 and J usage is TRBJ2-5; D gene unclear. Germline CDR1 reads SGHAT; CDR2 reads FQNNGV. The CDR3 loop spans 13 amino acids. The V gene lost 5 bases and the J gene lost 4 bases, with 11 bases spanning the gap. The DNA for the CDR3 is TGTGCCAGCAGCCTCGCGGCCGTAGAGACCCAGTACTTC. The encoded protein is CASSLAAVETQYF.

The rearrangement joins TRBV7-9 to TRBJ2-7; D may correspond to TRBD1 or TRBD2 (5 bases each). Looked up from germline, CDR1 is SEHNR and CDR2 is FQNEAQ (reference sequence). V lost 6 bases and J lost 8, with 20 bases in between. The CDR3 is made up of 14 amino acids. The CDR3 DNA is TGTGCCAGCAGTCCTTGGGACCTTTCCCAGCAGCAGTACTTC. Amino acids: CASSPWDLSQQQYF. The variable domain in full, completed from reference TRBV7-9 and TRBJ2-7, reads DTGVSQNPRHKITKRGQNVTFRCDPISEHNRLYWYRQTLGQGPEFLTYFQNEAQLEKSRLLSDRFSAERPKGSFSTLEIQRTEQGDSAMYLCASSPWDLSQQQYFGPGTRLTVT.

This clone came up once. This chain connects TRBV10-3 to TRBJ1-1; the D is unclear. The CDR3 spans 15 residues. V lost 3 bases to trimming and J lost 1 base, with 12 bases between them. Germline V gene sequence: CDR1 ENHRY, CDR2 SYGVKD. CDR3: CAISDGLRQNTEAFF. CDR3 nucleotides: TGTGCCATCAGTGACGGACTCCGGCAGAACACTGAAGCTTTCTTT.

The chain links TRBV28 to TRBJ1-5; the D gene is possibly TRBD1 (6 bases). This CDR3 has 16 residues. Germline CDR1 and CDR2: MDHEN and SYDVKM. Trimming took 5 bases from V and 0 from J, leaving 14 bases between them. The CDR3 coding sequence is TGTGCCAGCAGTCCGTGGACAGTGGGTAGCAATCAGCCCCAGCATTTT. This codes for CASSPWTVGSNQPQHF.

The CDR3 sequence is CASSLVMGPGGADTQYF. The CDR3 DNA reads as TGTGCCAGCAGCTTAGTTATGGGCCCGGGAGGGGCAGATACGCAGTATTTT. The V and J genes are TRBV7-2 and TRBJ2-3, with 8 positions matching TRBD2. V shed 1 base and J 4 bases; nucleotides not matched to a gene: 10. There are 17 residues in the CDR3. Germline V gene data show CDR1 as SGHTA and CDR2 as FQGNSA.

Ten or more counts support this clone. The chain has TRBV14 and TRBJ1-2; D is undetermined. Germline V gives CDR1 SGHDN, CDR2 FVKESK. V lost 1 base, J lost 3 bases, and 12 bases lay in between. The CDR3 totals 15 residues. The CDR3 nucleotides are TGTGCCAGCAGCCAAGGTCAGCTCATCTACTATGGCTACACCTTC. This codes for CASSQGQLIYYGYTF.

The table lists this clone with a count of one. The chain joins TRBV15 to TRBJ2-2, with no clear D. CDR3 length: 16 amino acids. Per germline, CDR1 LNHNV and CDR2 YYDKDF (reference sequence). Trimming shortened V by 0 bases and J by 1 base, and 9 bases separated the two germline ends. CDR3 nucleotides: TGTGCCACCAGCAGAGATCTCGGGTTGAACACCGGGGAGCTGTTTTTT. It codes for CATSRDLGLNTGELFF.

This chain connects TRBV2 to TRBJ1-2, with D perhaps TRBD1 (5 bases). V lost 3 bases, J lost 5 bases, and 16 bases lay in between. CDR3 size: 15 residues. The V gene's germline CDR1 is SNHLY and CDR2 FYNNEI. CDR3 sequence: CASSDFPLGGYGYTF. CDR3 sequence (DNA): TGTGCCAGCAGTGACTTTCCTCTGGGGGGTTATGGCTACACCTTC.

This clone has a single count. The CDR3 here is CASSLASQETQYF. The CDR3 DNA reads TGCGCCAGCAGCTTGGCCAGCCAAGAGACCCAGTACTTC. This rearrangement joins TRBV5-1 to TRBJ2-5; D unclear. Looked up from germline, CDR1 is SGHRS and CDR2 is YFSETQ. The V end lost 0 bases, the J end lost 1 base, and 4 bases lay between the germline ends. This CDR3 has 13 residues.

The chain's CDR3 is CASKVGQGVTGELFF. In nucleotides, the CDR3 is TGTGCCAGCAAGGTGGGACAGGGGGTCACCGGGGAGCTGTTTTTT. V is TRBV6-1 and J is TRBJ2-2; 11 positions agree with TRBD1. CDR3 length: 15 amino acids. V dropped 7 bases and J dropped 4; count of bases not matched to a gene: 5. Germline V gene sequence: CDR1 MNHNS, CDR2 SASEGT.

This clone appeared once. V is TRBV19 and J is TRBJ2-2, with 9 bases identical to TRBD1. J lost 6 bases, V lost 7 bases, and 6 bases had no gene match. The CDR3 runs to 14 residues. Per germline, CDR1 LNHDA and CDR2 SQIVND (reference sequence). CDR3 loop: CASNYRGRSGELFF. In DNA, the CDR3 is TGTGCCAGTAACTACAGGGGGCGATCCGGGGAGCTGTTTTTT.

The chain uses TRBV7-9 and TRBJ2-5; no firm D call. The CDR3 consists of 13 residues. V was clipped by 2 bases and J by 3 bases, with 7 bases between them. Per the germline V gene, CDR1 is SEHNR and CDR2 is FQNEAQ (reference sequence). The CDR3 nucleotides read TGTGCCAGCAGCTTATCCCCAGAAGAGACCCAGTACTTC. It codes for CASSLSPEETQYF.

In its sample, this clone was seen once. V and J are TRBV25-1 and TRBJ2-7; D gene unclear. CDR3 length: 12 amino acids. The ends were cut back, 11 bases at V and 3 bases at J, with 14 bases in the middle. CDR1 and CDR2 (germline): MGHDK, SYGVNS. The CDR3 coding sequence is TGTGCCTCATCGGGCACCCGCTACGAGCAGTACTTC. This translates into CASSGTRYEQYF.

The V gene is TRBV6-1, the J gene TRBJ2-2; no firm D call. V was shortened by 5 bases and J by 0 bases, with 4 bases between the two germline ends. The CDR3 has 13 residues. Germline V gene data show CDR1 as MNHNS and CDR2 as SASEGT. The CDR3 DNA reads TGTGCCAGCAGTTCATCGAACACCGGGGAGCTGTTTTTT. This codes for CASSSSNTGELFF.

The chain couples TRBV5-1 to TRBJ1-1; D is unresolved. V was pared by 4 bases and J by 0 bases, with 7 bases between. In germline, CDR1 is SGHRS, CDR2 YFSETQ. The CDR3 consists of 13 residues. The DNA for the CDR3 is TGCGCCAGCAGCGAAGCCATGAACACTGAAGCTTTCTTT. Protein: CASSEAMNTEAFF.

This clone was seen only once. The chain uses TRBV30 and TRBJ1-2; the match to TRBD1 covers 7 bases. CDR1 is GTSNPN, CDR2 SVGIG, per germline (reference sequence). The CDR3 extends over 13 amino acids. J lost 4 bases, V lost 5 bases, and 7 bases had no gene match. The chain's CDR3 is CAWHRDRPYGYTF. The CDR3 nucleotides read TGTGCCTGGCACCGGGACAGACCCTATGGCTACACCTTC.

The count of this clone is one. This chain uses TRBV2 with TRBJ1-5, with D unclear. V lost 0 bases to trimming and J lost 2 bases, with 17 bases between them. The germline V gene encodes CDR1 SNHLY and CDR2 FYNNEI. This CDR3 comprises 18 residues. CDR3 DNA sequence: TGTGCCAGCAGTGAAGCCTCGCGGAGGGCCCGAGGCAATCAGCCCCAGCATTTT. It translates to CASSEASRRARGNQPQHF. Together with reference TRBV2 and TRBJ1-5, the CDR3 gives the full variable domain: EPEVTQTPSHQVTQMGQEVILRCVPISNHLYFYWYRQILGQKVEFLVSFYNNEISEKSEIFDDQFSVERPDGSNFTLKIRSTKLEDSAMYFCASSEASRRARGNQPQHFGDGTRLSIL.

The rearrangement links TRBV7-8 to TRBJ2-3; D ambiguous. The CDR3 is made up of 14 amino acids. Germline V CDR1 and CDR2: SGHVS, FQNEAQ. V was cut by 2 bases and J by 0 bases, with 6 bases left in between. This CDR3 is CASSLQSSTDTQYF. The CDR3 DNA reads TGTGCCAGCAGCTTACAGTCGAGCACAGATACGCAGTATTTT.

The chain employs TRBV28 and TRBJ2-2; D possibly corresponds to TRBD2 (5 bases). This CDR3 region has 14 residues. Per the germline V gene, CDR1 is MDHEN and CDR2 is SYDVKM. Trimming cost V 2 bases and J 4 bases, with 8 bases left between them. As DNA, the CDR3 is TGTGCCAGCAGTTTAACCGGGGTCACCGGGGAGCTGTTTTTT. Residues: CASSLTGVTGELFF.

J is TRBJ1-4 and V is TRBV7-2; tentative D call: TRBD1 (6 bases). This CDR3 has 16 amino acids. Germline assignment: CDR1 SGHTA and CDR2 FQGNSA. Trimming left V 5 bases short and J 1 base short, with 14 bases between. The CDR3 coding sequence is TGTGCCAGCAGCCGACCGGACAGTCAAACTAATGAAAAACTGTTTTTT. Translated, it gives CASSRPDSQTNEKLFF.

The V call is TRBV11-3, the J call TRBJ2-1, with D perhaps matching TRBD1 (6 bases). Germline V gene data show CDR1 as SGHNT and CDR2 as YENEEA. The CDR3 loop spans 16 amino acids. With 2 bases removed from V and 1 base from J, the gap between germline ends came to 12 bases. The CDR3 DNA reads as TGTGCCAGCAGCTTACCCAGGGACATTTCCTACAATGAGCAGTTCTTC. Its translation: CASSLPRDISYNEQFF.

The CDR3 loop reads CASSLESGYETQYF. Here the CDR3 DNA reads TGTGCCAGCAGCTTGGAGTCAGGGTATGAGACCCAGTACTTC. The chain employs TRBV5-8 and TRBJ2-5; D might be TRBD1 (5 bases). Trimming cost V 0 bases and J 5 bases, with 11 bases left between them. The CDR3 length is 14 residues. Germline V gene lookup returns CDR1 SGHTS and CDR2 YDEGEE.

The chain joins TRBV5-4 to TRBJ2-1; D is perhaps TRBD2 (5 bases). CDR1 and CDR2 from the germline V gene are SGHNT and YYREEE (reference sequence). The V and J ends lost 2 bases and 6 bases respectively, with 15 bases between them. This CDR3 comprises 15 residues. This CDR3 is CASSFGGSWGNEQFF. The CDR3 region has the DNA TGTGCCAGCAGCTTTGGTGGGAGTTGGGGCAATGAGCAGTTCTTC. Using reference TRBV5-4 and TRBJ2-1 for the parts outside the CDR3, the full variable domain is ETGVTQSPTHLIKTRGQQVTLRCSSQSGHNTVSWYQQALGQGPQFIFQYYREEENGRGNFPPRFSGLQFPNYSSELNVNALELDDSALYLCASSFGGSWGNEQFFGPGTRLTVL.

The V gene is TRBV10-2, the J gene TRBJ1-1; maybe TRBD1 (5 bases). Trimming shortened V by 4 bases and J by 1 base, and 7 bases separated the two germline ends. This CDR3 has 13 amino acids. The germline CDR1 and CDR2 sequences are WSHSY and SAAADI. CDR3 coding DNA: TGCGCCAGCAGTGCCCAGGGGAACACTGAAGCTTTCTTT. Protein sequence: CASSAQGNTEAFF.

The chain's CDR3 is CASSIGNEQYF. CDR3 in DNA: TGTGCCAGCAGTATAGGTAACGAGCAGTACTTC. V gene TRBV6-1 combines with J gene TRBJ2-7; no firm D call. The CDR3 consists of 11 residues. CDR1 is MNHNS, CDR2 SASEGT, per germline. V shed 5 bases and J shed 5 bases, with 7 bases lying between them.